The 18 T cell receptor beta chains below all came from one sample that was sequenced in a study of PD-1 blockade in classical Hodgkin lymphoma. Autologous stem cell transplantation was followed by relapse in every patient, and brentuximab vedotin exposure varied. Generated by immunoSEQ multiplex PCR, the TCRdb table keeps only in-frame clones and is missing some. The table includes around 13,000 clones, 70% to 90% detected once. The sequencing used peripheral blood mononuclear cells (PBMCs), collected at baseline. Receptors were obtained from a human donor with classical Hodgkin lymphoma.

The chain is built from TRBV5-1 and TRBJ2-3; D gene ambiguous. Between the trimmed V and J ends, which lost 0 bases and 0 bases, there was a span of 8 bases. This CDR3 spans 15 amino acids. Germline assignment: CDR1 SGHRS and CDR2 YFSETQ. CDR3 DNA sequence: TGCGCCAGCAGCTTGGGGTTAGCAAGCACAGATACGCAGTATTTT. Residues: CASSLGLASTDTQYF.

The V and J genes are TRBV5-1 and TRBJ2-5, with a possible D match to TRBD2 (6 bases). This CDR3 has 15 residues. Germline-derived CDR1 and CDR2 are SGHRS and YFSETQ. Trimming shortened V by 3 bases and J by 7 bases, and 19 bases separated the two germline ends. As DNA, the CDR3 is TGCGCCAGCAGCTGGGGAGGAACGGTCGATGGGACCCAGTACTTC. Translation gives CASSWGGTVDGTQYF.

The chain has TRBV19 and TRBJ1-2, with D perhaps TRBD1 (5 bases). Deletions cut 2 bases from V and 8 bases from J, with 15 bases between. The germline gives CDR1 LNHDA, CDR2 SQIVND (reference sequence). The CDR3 is 14 residues long. In nucleotides, the CDR3 is TGTGCCAGTAGTATAAGCTATAGTGGGGACGGCTACACCTTC. Its translation: CASSISYSGDGYTF. The entire variable domain, with the rest obtained from reference TRBV19 and TRBJ1-2, is as follows: DGGITQSPKYLFRKEGQNVTLSCEQNLNHDAMYWYRQDPGQGLRLIYYSQIVNDFQKGDIAEGYSVSREKKESFPLTVTSAQKNPTAFYLCASSISYSGDGYTFGSGTRLTVV.

This clone has just one count. The V and J genes are TRBV7-8 and TRBJ2-7; TRBD2 might be the D (6 bases). The CDR3 has 14 residues. The V end lost 5 bases, the J end lost 6 bases, and 17 bases lay between the germline ends. Germline V gene data show CDR1 as SGHVS and CDR2 as FQNEAQ. The CDR3 sequence: CASSLGGGTSEQYF. DNA of the CDR3: TGTGCCAGCAGCCTGGGGGGAGGAACGTCCGAGCAGTACTTC.

This chain uses TRBV4-1 with TRBJ2-3, with 9 bases matching TRBD2. This CDR3 is built from 15 residues. J gave up 9 bases and V 2 bases, and 9 bases lay outside the gene matches. The V gene's germline CDR1 is MGHRA and CDR2 YSYEKL. Here the CDR3 reads CASSQLGTSKKTQYF. The CDR3 DNA sequence: TGCGCCAGCAGCCAACTAGGGACTAGCAAAAAAACGCAGTATTTT.

The rearrangement joins TRBV19 to TRBJ2-5, with 7 bases lining up with TRBD2. Trimming cost V 4 bases and J 2 bases; bases outside gene matches: 10. Germline loops: CDR1 LNHDA, CDR2 SQIVND (reference sequence). The CDR3 is 16 residues long. The CDR3 DNA reads TGTGCCAGTAGTACCGGGGGGTGGGCGCCACAAGAGACCCAGTACTTC. It is translated as CASSTGGWAPQETQYF.

To note about this clone: Distinct nucleotide sequences in the sample also encode this CDR3. The chain couples TRBV11-2 to TRBJ2-1, with D unresolved. This CDR3 is 14 amino acids long. Germline CDR1 SGHAT, CDR2 FQNNGV. V was trimmed by 8 bases and J by 4 bases, leaving 15 bases between them. The CDR3 nucleotides are TGTGCCAGCCAAGCTCTTACCGCTTACAATGAGCAGTTCTTC. Protein sequence: CASQALTAYNEQFF.

This rearrangement joins TRBV27 to TRBJ2-5; perhaps TRBD1 as D (6 bases). The germline V gene encodes CDR1 MNHEY and CDR2 SMNVEV (reference sequence). The V and J ends lost 3 bases and 3 bases respectively, with 11 bases between them. The CDR3 has 14 amino acids. CDR3 in amino acids: CASSFMTGEETQYF. The DNA of the CDR3 is TGTGCCAGCAGTTTTATGACAGGCGAAGAGACCCAGTACTTC.

J is TRBJ1-1 and V is TRBV5-6, with TRBD1 matching over 9 bases. The germline CDR1 and CDR2 sequences are SGHDT and YYEEEE. The CDR3 consists of 16 residues. The junction had 13 bases not matched to a gene; V was cut back by 3 bases and J by 7 bases. The CDR3 loop reads CASSSPLGQGRGEAFF. CDR3 nucleotide sequence: TGTGCCAGCAGCTCCCCGTTGGGACAGGGAAGGGGTGAAGCTTTCTTT.

This rearrangement joins TRBV18 to TRBJ2-6; no firm D call. Germline CDR1 and CDR2: KGHSH and LQKENI. Trimming stripped 5 bases from V and 2 bases from J, with 1 base between. This CDR3 contains 12 residues. The DNA of the CDR3 is TGTGCCAGCTCAACTGGGGCCAACGTCCTGACTTTC. Protein sequence: CASSTGANVLTF.

This chain joins TRBV25-1 and TRBJ2-7; TRBD1 might be the D (5 bases). The V and J ends lost 1 base and 2 bases respectively, with 9 bases between them. The CDR3 is made up of 14 amino acids. Germline CDR1 and CDR2: MGHDK and SYGVNS. CDR3 nucleotides: TGTGCCAGCAGTGAATCTTGGGGCCCCTACGAGCAGTACTTC. Its protein is CASSESWGPYEQYF.

V usage is TRBV5-1 and J usage is TRBJ1-2, with TRBD1 matching over 7 bases. The CDR3 totals 16 residues. J gave up 8 bases and V 4 bases, and 17 bases lay outside the gene matches. Germline V CDR1 and CDR2: SGHRS, YFSETQ. Written as DNA, the CDR3 is TGCGCCAGCAGCGACAGGGAACGCTTCTCCCTCTTGGGCTACACCTTC. Translation gives CASSDRERFSLLGYTF.

This chain connects TRBV10-2 to TRBJ1-1; D unresolved. CDR1 and CDR2 from the germline V gene are WSHSY and SAAADI. This CDR3 contains 11 residues. The germline V and J ends were trimmed by 0 bases and 11 bases, with 7 bases remaining between them. This CDR3 is CASSESARAFF. The DNA for the CDR3 is TGCGCCAGCAGTGAGTCGGCTCGCGCTTTCTTT.

The rearrangement links TRBV19 to TRBJ2-3; perhaps D is TRBD1 or TRBD2 (5 bases each). Germline V gene data show CDR1 as LNHDA and CDR2 as SQIVND (reference sequence). Trimming removed 3 bases at V and 4 bases at J, with 17 bases between. This CDR3 has 16 amino acids. CDR3 DNA: TGTGCCAGTAGTATTTCCCGGGGCGGAGTGGCAGATACGCAGTATTTT. Its protein product is CASSISRGGVADTQYF.

The chain uses TRBV6-1 and TRBJ2-3; 7 nucleotides match TRBD1. The CDR3 is 14 residues long. Germline V CDR1 and CDR2: MNHNS, SASEGT. The V segment lost 6 bases and the J segment 6 bases; nucleotides outside the gene matches: 9. The CDR3 loop reads CASRPGPRGDTQYF. CDR3 sequence (DNA): TGTGCCAGCAGGCCGGGACCCAGGGGGGATACGCAGTATTTT.

V usage is TRBV6-1 and J usage is TRBJ1-4, with no clear D. Per the germline V gene, CDR1 is MNHNS and CDR2 is SASEGT. CDR3 size: 14 residues. V lost 5 bases, J lost 4 bases, and 11 bases lay in between. The CDR3 loop reads CASSTTELNEKLFF. For the CDR3, the DNA is TGTGCCAGCAGTACAACAGAGCTTAATGAAAAACTGTTTTTT.

The chain has TRBV30 and TRBJ1-4, with D possibly matching TRBD1 (5 bases). The V and J ends lost 0 bases and 8 bases respectively, with 13 bases between them. This CDR3 is 14 amino acids long. Germline CDR1 is GTSNPN and CDR2 is SVGIG (reference sequence). Here the CDR3 reads CAWSVRDRREKLFF. The CDR3 DNA sequence: TGTGCCTGGAGTGTACGGGACCGCAGGGAAAAACTGTTTTTT.

The table lists this clone with a few counts. The chain couples TRBV28 to TRBJ1-2; unclear D gene. CDR1 and CDR2 (germline): MDHEN, SYDVKM. CDR3 length equals 11 residues. The V end lost 7 bases, the J end lost 3 bases, and 6 bases lay between the germline ends. The chain's CDR3 is CASTTYYGYTF. CDR3 bases: TGTGCCAGCACCACTTACTATGGCTACACCTTC.